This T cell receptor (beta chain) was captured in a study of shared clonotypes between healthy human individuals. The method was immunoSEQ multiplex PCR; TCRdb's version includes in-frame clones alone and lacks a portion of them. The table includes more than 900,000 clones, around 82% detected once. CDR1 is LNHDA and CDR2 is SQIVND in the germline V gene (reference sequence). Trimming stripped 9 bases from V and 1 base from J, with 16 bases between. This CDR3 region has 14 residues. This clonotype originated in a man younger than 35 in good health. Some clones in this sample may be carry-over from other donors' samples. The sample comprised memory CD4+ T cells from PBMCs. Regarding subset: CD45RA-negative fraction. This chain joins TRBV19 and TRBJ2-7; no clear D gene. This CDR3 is CASRSTPHSYEQYF. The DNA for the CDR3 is TGTGCCAGCCGGTCTACCCCCCATTCCTACGAGCAGTACTTC.